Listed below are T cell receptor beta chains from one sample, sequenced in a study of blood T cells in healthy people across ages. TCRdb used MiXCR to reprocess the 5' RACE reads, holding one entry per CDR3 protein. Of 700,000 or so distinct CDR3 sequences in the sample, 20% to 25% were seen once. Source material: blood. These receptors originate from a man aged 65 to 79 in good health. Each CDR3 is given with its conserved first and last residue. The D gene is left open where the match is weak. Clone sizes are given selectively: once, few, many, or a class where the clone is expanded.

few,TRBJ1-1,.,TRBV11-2,CASSVRVTEAFF,TGTGCCAGCAGCGTCAGGGTCACTGAAGCTTTCTTT
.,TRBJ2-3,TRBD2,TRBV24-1,CATSEASGSADTQYF,TGTGCCACCAGTGAAGCTAGCGGGAGTGCAGATACGCAGTATTTT
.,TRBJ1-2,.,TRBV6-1,CASSEYSYTF,TGTGCCAGCAGTGAATATAGTTACACCTTC
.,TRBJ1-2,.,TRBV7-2,CTSSLGGKLNYGYTF,TGTACCAGCAGCTTAGGCGGGAAGTTAAACTATGGCTACACCTTC
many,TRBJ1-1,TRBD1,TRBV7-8,CASSTRDRTMNTEAFF,TGTGCCAGCAGCACCCGGGACAGGACAATGAACACTGAAGCTTTCTTT
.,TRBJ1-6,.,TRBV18,CASSRLDGLNSPLHF,TGTGCCAGCTCACGTCTAGACGGGCTTAATTCACCCCTCCACTTT
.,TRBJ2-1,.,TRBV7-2,CASSLALRVNEQFF,TGTGCCAGCAGCTTAGCCCTTCGGGTTAATGAGCAGTTCTTC
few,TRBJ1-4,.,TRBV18,CASSPPRTVDEKLFF,TGTGCCAGCTCACCACCGAGGACAGTCGATGAAAAACTGTTTTTT
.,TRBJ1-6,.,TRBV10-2,CASSESTRDRHSPLHF,TGCGCCAGCAGTGAGTCGACAAGGGACCGGCATTCACCCCTCCACTTT
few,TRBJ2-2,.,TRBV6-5,CASSSQIGVTGELFF,TGTGCCAGCAGTTCCCAGATCGGGGTTACCGGGGAGCTGTTTTTT
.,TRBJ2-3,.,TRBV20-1,CSAEGDRHFPDTQYF,TGCAGTGCAGAGGGGGACCGCCACTTTCCAGATACGCAGTATTTT
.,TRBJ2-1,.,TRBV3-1,CASSQDPGYNEQFF,TGTGCCAGCAGCCAAGATCCGGGGTACAATGAGCAGTTCTTC
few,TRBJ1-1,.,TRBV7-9,CASTQSLGTEAFF,TGTGCCAGCACCCAATCCCTTGGGACTGAAGCTTTCTTT
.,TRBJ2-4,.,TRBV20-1,CSAREPGKNIQYF,TGCAGTGCTAGGGAACCCGGAAAAAACATTCAGTACTTC
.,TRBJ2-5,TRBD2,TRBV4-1,CASSQDQSSGGGETQYF,TGCGCCAGCAGCCAAGATCAGTCTAGCGGGGGCGGAGAGACCCAGTACTTC
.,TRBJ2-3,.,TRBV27,CASSSPYRGSGPRGTDTQYF,TGTGCCAGCAGCTCCCCCTATAGGGGTAGCGGACCGAGAGGCACAGATACGCAGTATTTT
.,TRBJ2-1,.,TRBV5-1,CASSLGTYDGEQFF,TGCGCCAGCAGCCTCGGGACTTATGACGGTGAGCAGTTCTTC
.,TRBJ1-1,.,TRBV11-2,CASSSSGVNTEAFF,TGTGCCAGCAGCTCTTCAGGGGTGAACACTGAAGCTTTCTTT
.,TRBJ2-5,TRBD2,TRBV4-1,CASSLGLPETQYF,TGCGCCAGCAGCCTGGGACTACCGGAGACCCAGTACTTC
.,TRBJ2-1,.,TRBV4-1,CASSQGETPGLHNEQFF,TGCGCCAGCAGCCAAGGCGAAACTCCGGGACTTCACAATGAGCAGTTCTTC
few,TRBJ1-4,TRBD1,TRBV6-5,CASSSPAGTANEKLFF,TGTGCCAGCAGTTCCCCGGCCGGGACAGCGAATGAAAAACTGTTTTTT
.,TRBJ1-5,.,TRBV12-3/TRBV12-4,CASRQGSGPQHF,TGTGCCAGCAGGCAGGGCTCAGGGCCCCAGCATTTT
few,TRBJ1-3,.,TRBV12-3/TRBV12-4,CASSFGHSGNTIYF,TGTGCCAGCAGTTTCGGACACTCTGGAAACACCATATATTTT
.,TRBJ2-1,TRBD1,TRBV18,CASSKNPGTGINEQFF,TGTGCCAGCTCAAAAAATCCCGGGACAGGGATCAATGAGCAGTTCTTC
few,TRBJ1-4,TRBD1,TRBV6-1,CASSEAVVGQVFF,TGTGCCAGCAGTGAAGCGGTAGTGGGACAGGTTTTTTTT
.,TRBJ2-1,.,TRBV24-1,CATSDQGYEQFF,TGTGCCACCAGTGATCAGGGTTATGAGCAGTTCTTC
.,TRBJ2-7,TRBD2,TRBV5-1,CASSLVGTSFYEQYF,TGCGCCAGCAGCTTGGTGGGGACTAGTTTCTACGAGCAGTACTTC
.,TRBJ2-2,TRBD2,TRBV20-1,CSASPRAGGTGELFF,TGCAGTGCTAGTCCCAGGGCGGGGGGCACCGGGGAGCTGTTTTTT
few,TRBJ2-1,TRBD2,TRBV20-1,CSASSSGGFDEQFF,TGCAGTGCTAGTTCTAGCGGGGGGTTCGATGAGCAGTTCTTC